Listed here are 15 T cell receptor beta chains from one sample, sequenced in a study of cytomegalovirus exposure and HLA in healthy donors. PCR was performed using 60 Vbeta and 13 Jbeta primers. The data were produced by immunoSEQ multiplex PCR, yet TCRdb's version contains in-frame clones alone and is incomplete. The sample data list some 130,000 clones. Sequenced: PBMCs. These receptors were collected from a man between 18 and 35 years old in good health and CMV-seronegative.

The CDR3 is CASSTGTLPAPTYNEQFF. Here the CDR3 DNA reads TGTGCCAGCAGCACAGGGACCCTCCCCGCCCCCACCTACAATGAGCAGTTCTTC. The rearrangement links TRBV5-8 to TRBJ2-1, with TRBD1 as a possible D gene (6 bases). Germline values: CDR1 SGHTS, CDR2 YDEGEE. V shed 4 bases and J shed 2 bases, with 22 bases lying between them. The CDR3 has 18 amino acids. The full variable domain, completed using reference TRBV5-8 and TRBJ2-1, is EAGVTQSPTHLIKTRGQQATLRCSPISGHTSVYWYQQALGLGLQFLLWYDEGEERNRGNFPPRFSGRQFPNYSSELNVNALELEDSALYLCASSTGTLPAPTYNEQFFGPGTRLTVL.

By frequency, this clone registers medium-sized. The sample has other DNA sequences that encode this CDR3 too. This chain links TRBV6-4 with TRBJ2-3; 9 nucleotides match TRBD2. Trimming cost V 4 bases and J 1 base; bases outside gene matches: 0. The CDR3 runs to 14 residues. CDR1 is MRHNA, CDR2 SNTAGT, per germline. The chain's CDR3 is CASSVAGGTDTQYF. As DNA, the CDR3 is TGTGCCAGCAGTGTAGCGGGGGGCACAGATACGCAGTATTTT.

V is TRBV4-1 and J is TRBJ1-1; D remains unclear. Germline loops: CDR1 MGHRA, CDR2 YSYEKL. The CDR3 consists of 12 residues. V shed 0 bases and J shed 6 bases, with 5 bases lying between them. The CDR3 DNA follows: TGCGCCAGCAGCCAAGACGGGGCTGAAGCTTTCTTT. It yields the protein CASSQDGAEAFF.

V is TRBV9 and J is TRBJ2-1; tentatively, D is TRBD2 (5 bases). Trimming left V 1 base short and J 6 bases short, with 20 bases between. The CDR3 runs 17 residues. Germline-derived CDR1 and CDR2 are SGDLS and YYNGEE. DNA of the CDR3: TGTGCCAGCAGCGTACTTGGGAGCCGGGTGGGAATCAATGAGCAGTTCTTC. The encoded protein is CASSVLGSRVGINEQFF. Looking up the rest from reference TRBV9 and TRBJ2-1 gives the full variable domain: DSGVTQTPKHLITATGQRVTLRCSPRSGDLSVYWYQQSLDQGLQFLIQYYNGEERAKGNILERFSAQQFPDLHSELNLSSLELGDSALYFCASSVLGSRVGINEQFFGPGTRLTVL.

V is TRBV7-3 and J is TRBJ2-1; D gene uncertain. The germline V gene encodes CDR1 SGHTA and CDR2 FQGTGA. The CDR3 is made up of 12 amino acids. V was pared by 5 bases and J by 10 bases, with 12 bases between. The CDR3 sequence: CASSRSYGEQFF. As DNA, the CDR3 is TGTGCCAGCAGCCGAAGCTACGGGGAGCAGTTCTTC. Supplemented by reference TRBV7-3 and TRBJ2-1, the full variable domain reads GAGVSQTPSNKVTEKGKYVELRCDPISGHTALYWYRQSLGQGPEFLIYFQGTGAADDSGLPNDRFFAVRPEGSVSTLKIQRTERGDSAVYLCASSRSYGEQFFGPGTRLTVL.

The V call is TRBV25-1, the J call TRBJ1-2; 7 nucleotides agree with TRBD1. CDR3 length equals 14 residues. The trim removed 6 bases at V and 3 bases at J, leaving 7 bases unmatched. Germline CDR1 and CDR2: MGHDK and SYGVNS. CDR3: CASSPIGTDYGYTF. The CDR3 DNA follows: TGTGCCAGCAGCCCCATAGGGACAGACTATGGCTACACCTTC.

This sequence joins TRBV27 and TRBJ2-1; maybe TRBD2 (6 bases). The CDR3 loop spans 14 amino acids. Germline CDR1 reads MNHEY; CDR2 reads SMNVEV (reference sequence). Trimming left V 8 bases short and J 0 bases short, with 11 bases between. CDR3 coding DNA: TGTGCCAGCCGGAGGGCTTACTCCTACAATGAGCAGTTCTTC. Translating it yields CASRRAYSYNEQFF.

J is TRBJ2-6 and V is TRBV15; 9 bases agree with TRBD1. This CDR3 is 18 amino acids long. V trimming: 6 bases; J trimming: 0 bases; junction bases outside the gene matches: 9. Germline CDR1 and CDR2: LNHNV and YYDKDF (reference sequence). The chain's CDR3 is CATRHHGTGFSGANVLTF. In DNA, the CDR3 is TGTGCCACCAGACACCACGGGACAGGGTTCTCTGGGGCCAACGTCCTGACTTTC.

The rearrangement uses TRBV25-1 and TRBJ1-3; perhaps TRBD1 as D (6 bases). Germline V gene data show CDR1 as MGHDK and CDR2 as SYGVNS. The CDR3 length is 17 residues. The germline V and J ends were trimmed by 3 bases and 2 bases, with 17 bases remaining between them. The CDR3 region is CASSDSSAQGTGNTIYF. In nucleotides, the CDR3 is TGTGCCAGCAGTGACTCCTCCGCACAGGGAACTGGAAACACCATATATTTT.

V is TRBV7-6 and J is TRBJ2-1; D may be TRBD2 (5 bases). The V and J ends lost 2 bases and 5 bases respectively, with 10 bases between them. The germline V gene has CDR1 SGHVS and CDR2 FNYEAQ. The CDR3 runs to 14 residues. The DNA for the CDR3 is TGTGCCAGCAGCTTAAGCGCCGGGAACAATGAGCAGTTCTTC. Its translation is CASSLSAGNNEQFF.

The chain has TRBV5-1 and TRBJ2-5; 10 bases agree with TRBD2. The CDR3 consists of 14 residues. Trimming took 4 bases from V and 8 from J; bases not matched to a gene: 8. Germline V lookup: CDR1 SGHRS, CDR2 YFSETQ. CDR3: CASSGRLAGVTQYF. The CDR3 bases are TGCGCCAGCAGCGGGAGGCTAGCGGGAGTTACCCAGTACTTC.

The rearrangement links TRBV28 to TRBJ2-7; D not resolved. CDR1 and CDR2 (germline): MDHEN, SYDVKM. Between the trimmed V and J ends, which lost 8 bases and 4 bases, there was a span of 15 bases. CDR3 length: 13 residues. The CDR3 spells CASFSFPSYEQYF. CDR3 in DNA: TGTGCCAGCTTCTCCTTCCCCAGTTACGAGCAGTACTTC.

CDR3: CASSLNRGLSSHYGYTF. Written as DNA, the CDR3 is TGTGCCAGCAGCTTAAACAGGGGGCTATCGAGTCACTATGGCTACACCTTC. The chain combines TRBV7-9 with TRBJ1-2; 9 bases are a match to TRBD1. The CDR3 extends over 17 amino acids. V lost 2 bases to trimming and J lost 3 bases; unmatched junction nucleotides: 10. Germline values: CDR1 SEHNR, CDR2 FQNEAQ (reference sequence).

The chain joins TRBV2 to TRBJ2-1, with a possible D match to TRBD1 (5 bases). The germline V gene has CDR1 SNHLY and CDR2 FYNNEI. Deletions cut 10 bases from V and 6 bases from J, with 16 bases between. CDR3 size: 13 residues. CDR3 nucleotides: TGTGCCACCCAGGGTAGGCCCACCAATGAGCAGTTCTTC. Translation gives CATQGRPTNEQFF. The full variable domain, its missing parts supplied by reference TRBV2 and TRBJ2-1, is EPEVTQTPSHQVTQMGQEVILRCVPISNHLYFYWYRQILGQKVEFLVSFYNNEISEKSEIFDDQFSVERPDGSNFTLKIRSTKLEDSAMYFCATQGRPTNEQFFGPGTRLTVL.

The chain joins TRBV10-3 to TRBJ2-3; tentatively, D is TRBD1 (7 bases). The CDR3 is made up of 13 amino acids. Germline V gives CDR1 ENHRY, CDR2 SYGVKD. V lost 9 bases and J lost 3, with 13 bases in between. CDR3 region: CAITGAGTDTQYF. CDR3 DNA: TGTGCCATAACAGGGGCGGGGACAGATACGCAGTATTTT.